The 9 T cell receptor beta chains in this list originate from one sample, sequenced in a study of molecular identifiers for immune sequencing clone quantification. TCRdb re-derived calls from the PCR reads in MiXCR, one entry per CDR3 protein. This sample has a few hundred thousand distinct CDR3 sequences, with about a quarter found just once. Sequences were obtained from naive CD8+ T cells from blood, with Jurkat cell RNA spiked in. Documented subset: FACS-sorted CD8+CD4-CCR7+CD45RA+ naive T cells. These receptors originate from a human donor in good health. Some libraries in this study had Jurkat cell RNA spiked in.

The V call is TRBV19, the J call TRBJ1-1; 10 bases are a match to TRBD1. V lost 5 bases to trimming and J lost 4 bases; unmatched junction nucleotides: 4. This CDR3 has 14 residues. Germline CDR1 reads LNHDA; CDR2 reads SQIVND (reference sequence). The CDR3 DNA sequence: TGTGCCAGTAGTGGCAGACAGGGGGCCACTGAAGCTTTCTTT. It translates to CASSGRQGATEAFF.

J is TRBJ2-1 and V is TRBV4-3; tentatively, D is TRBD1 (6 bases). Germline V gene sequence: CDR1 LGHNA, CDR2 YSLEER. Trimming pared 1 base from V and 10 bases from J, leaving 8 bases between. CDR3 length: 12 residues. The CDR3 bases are TGCGCCAGCAGCCAAGTTGGGACAGAGCAGTTCTTC. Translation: CASSQVGTEQFF.

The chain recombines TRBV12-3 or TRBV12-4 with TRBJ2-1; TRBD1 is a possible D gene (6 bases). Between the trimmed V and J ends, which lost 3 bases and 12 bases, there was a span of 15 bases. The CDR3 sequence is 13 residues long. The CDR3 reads CASSFSPPRGQFF. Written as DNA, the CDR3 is TGTGCCAGCAGTTTTTCCCCGCCCAGGGGGCAGTTCTTC.

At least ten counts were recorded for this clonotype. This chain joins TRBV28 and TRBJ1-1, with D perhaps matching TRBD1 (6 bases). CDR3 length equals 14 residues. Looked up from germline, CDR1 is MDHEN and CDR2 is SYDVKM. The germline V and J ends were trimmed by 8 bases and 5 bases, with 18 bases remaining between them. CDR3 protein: CASLRRGRGTEAFF. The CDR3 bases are TGTGCCAGCCTACGACGGGGGCGTGGGACTGAAGCTTTCTTT. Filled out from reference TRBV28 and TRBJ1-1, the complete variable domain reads DVKVTQSSRYLVKRTGEKVFLECVQDMDHENMFWYRQDPGLGLRLIYFSYDVKMKEKGDIPEGYSVSREKKERFSLILESASTNQTSMYLCASLRRGRGTEAFFGQGTRLTVV.

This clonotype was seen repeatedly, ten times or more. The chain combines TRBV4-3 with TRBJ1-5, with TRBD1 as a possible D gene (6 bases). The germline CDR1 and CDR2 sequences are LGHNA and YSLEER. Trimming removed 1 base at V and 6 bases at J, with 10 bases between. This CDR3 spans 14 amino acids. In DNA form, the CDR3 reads TGCGCCAGCAGCCAAGTACAGGGATTTCAGCCCCAGCATTTT. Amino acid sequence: CASSQVQGFQPQHF.

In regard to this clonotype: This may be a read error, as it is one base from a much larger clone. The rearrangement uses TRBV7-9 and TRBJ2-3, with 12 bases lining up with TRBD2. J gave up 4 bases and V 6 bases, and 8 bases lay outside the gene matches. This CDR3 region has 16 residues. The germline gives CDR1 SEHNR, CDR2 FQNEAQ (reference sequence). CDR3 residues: CASSLRTSGDADTQYF. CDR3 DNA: TGTGCCAGCAGTCTCCGGACTAGCGGGGATGCAGATACGCAGTATTTT.

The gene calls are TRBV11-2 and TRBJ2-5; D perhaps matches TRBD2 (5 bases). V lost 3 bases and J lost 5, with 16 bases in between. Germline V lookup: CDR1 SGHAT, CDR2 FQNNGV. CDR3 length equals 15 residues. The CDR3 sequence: CASSFEGGIIETQYF. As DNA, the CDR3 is TGTGCCAGCAGCTTTGAGGGTGGTATAATCGAGACCCAGTACTTC.

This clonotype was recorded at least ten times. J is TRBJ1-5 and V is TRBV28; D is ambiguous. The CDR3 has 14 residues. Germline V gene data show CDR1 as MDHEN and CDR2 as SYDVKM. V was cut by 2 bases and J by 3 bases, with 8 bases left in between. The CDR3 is CASSLRGYNQPQHF. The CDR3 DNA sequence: TGTGCCAGCAGTTTACGCGGCTACAATCAGCCCCAGCATTTT.

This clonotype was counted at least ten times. The CDR3 DNA reads TGTGCCAGCAGCTTAGCAGGGACTAGCGGGACGGAGACCCAGTACTTC. This sequence encodes CASSLAGTSGTETQYF. The chain joins TRBV7-2 to TRBJ2-5, with 13 bases aligning to TRBD2. The trim removed 0 bases at V and 5 bases at J, leaving 3 bases unmatched. This CDR3 region has 16 residues. Per the germline V gene, CDR1 is SGHTA and CDR2 is FQGNSA.